Listed here are 11 T cell receptor beta chains from one sample, sequenced in a study of CD8+ T cells in alopecia areata. In each case, RNA was isolated and then reverse transcribed into cDNA as the sequencing template. The assay was immunoSEQ multiplex PCR, and TCRdb's table has in-frame clones only and misses some. The table includes about 200,000 clones, roughly 50% detected once. The sequenced sample consisted of CD8+ T cells sorted from blood. The receptor source for this set is a human donor in good health.

CDR3 sequence reads: CSLGTSGAQYF. CDR3 DNA: TGCAGTCTGGGGACTAGCGGGGCCCAGTACTTC. This rearrangement joins TRBV20-1 to TRBJ2-4; TRBD2 agrees at 13 bases. J lost 13 bases, V lost 8 bases, and 5 bases had no gene match. The CDR3 extends over 11 amino acids. The germline CDR1 and CDR2 sequences are DFQATT and SNEGSKA (reference sequence).

The chain combines TRBV9 with TRBJ2-5; D gene unclear. The CDR3 covers 13 residues. CDR1 SGDLS and CDR2 YYNGEE come from the germline V gene. Trimming took off 4 bases at V and 1 base at J, with 8 bases between the two ends. The CDR3 DNA reads TGTGCCAGCAGCTCGCCCTCCCAAGAGACCCAGTACTTC. Protein product: CASSSPSQETQYF.

This chain connects TRBV29-1 to TRBJ1-1; D unclear. Trimming left V 2 bases short and J 6 bases short, with 10 bases between. The CDR3 sequence is 12 residues long. Germline CDR1 SQVTM, CDR2 ANQGSEA. The CDR3 DNA reads as TGCAGCGTTGAACGGTCAGAAGCTGAAGCTTTCTTT. Amino acids: CSVERSEAEAFF.

For this clone: This specimen includes other DNA sequences encoding the same CDR3. The rearrangement joins TRBV6-5 to TRBJ2-1; D gene uncertain. The CDR3 loop spans 11 amino acids. The germline V gene encodes CDR1 MNHEY and CDR2 SVGAGI. V was shortened by 2 bases and J by 9 bases, with 5 bases between the two germline ends. The CDR3 region is CASSYGGEQFF. CDR3 nucleotide sequence: TGTGCCAGCAGTTACGGCGGTGAGCAGTTCTTC.

The gene calls are TRBV4-1 and TRBJ2-7; D unresolved. CDR1 MGHRA and CDR2 YSYEKL come from the germline V gene. The CDR3 contains 14 residues. The germline V and J ends were trimmed by 1 base and 0 bases, with 7 bases remaining between them. The CDR3 is CASSQGHSSYEQYF. The CDR3 DNA follows: TGCGCCAGCAGCCAAGGACATAGCTCCTACGAGCAGTACTTC.

This chain uses TRBV9 with TRBJ2-1; 9 positions agree with TRBD1. This CDR3 is built from 16 residues. Germline CDR1 and CDR2: SGDLS and YYNGEE. With 3 bases clipped from V and 3 bases from J, the junction kept 7 bases outside the gene matches. CDR3 loop: CASSAGQGSGYNEQFF. In DNA, the CDR3 is TGTGCCAGCAGCGCTGGACAGGGGTCTGGCTACAATGAGCAGTTCTTC.

This clone was seen only a few times. CDR3 bases: TGTGCCAGCAGTTCACAGCCTTTCTACGAGCAGTACTTC. Translated, it gives CASSSQPFYEQYF. The rearrangement links TRBV28 to TRBJ2-7, with D uncertain. Germline CDR1 MDHEN, CDR2 SYDVKM. This CDR3 is 13 amino acids long. V lost 4 bases and J lost 3, with 10 bases in between.

The chain uses TRBV4-1 and TRBJ1-2; a weak D match, TRBD1 (5 bases). Germline CDR1 is MGHRA and CDR2 is YSYEKL. V was cut by 5 bases and J by 5 bases, with 15 bases left in between. This CDR3 is 14 amino acids long. This CDR3 is CASSYSRDSYGYTF. For the CDR3, the DNA is TGCGCCAGCAGCTACTCCAGGGATTCGTATGGCTACACCTTC.

The chain carries TRBV7-9 and TRBJ2-3; D ambiguous. The CDR3 runs to 14 residues. V shed 5 bases and J shed 6 bases, with 15 bases lying between them. The germline CDR1 and CDR2 sequences are SEHNR and FQNEAQ (reference sequence). CDR3 DNA sequence: TGTGCCAGCAGCCTCAGGCTAGGTGGGGATACGCAGTATTTT. Its translation: CASSLRLGGDTQYF.

This clone was observed once. This sequence joins TRBV29-1 and TRBJ1-1; 12 bases are a match to TRBD1. There are 14 residues in the CDR3. V was pared by 1 base and J by 11 bases, with 8 bases of the junction left unmatched. From germline, CDR1 is SQVTM and CDR2 ANQGSEA. The chain's CDR3 is CSVEGRDRGLRAFF. The CDR3 DNA sequence: TGCAGCGTTGAAGGCCGGGACAGGGGGCTGCGGGCTTTCTTT.

The V gene is TRBV7-9, the J gene TRBJ2-7; maybe TRBD1 (6 bases). CDR3 length: 12 residues. Trimming took 7 bases from V and 1 from J, leaving 8 bases between them. CDR1 is SEHNR and CDR2 is FQNEAQ in the germline V gene (reference sequence). The CDR3 nucleotides read TGTGCCAGCATGCAGGGGTCCTACGAGCAGTACTTC. This encodes CASMQGSYEQYF.